The 9 T cell receptor beta chains below all came from one sample that was sequenced in a study of T cell responses to AZD1222 COVID-19 vaccine (dated by TCRdb to about 2021). The meaning of the sample's time point label: about 28 days (+/-7) after the second vaccine dose. Library creation used the immunoSEQ multiplex PCR assay. Here the immuneACCESS table is served through TCRdb, limited to in-frame sequences with V and J called. Missing clones are a known gap in these copies; in checked studies unresolved V genes cover under half, and the rest lacks a known reason. This sample has 85,000 to 90,000 clones in its table, and 70% to 90% of those were observed once. 5% of the sample is held by the ten biggest clonotypes. The sequences come from peripheral blood, collected 28 days after the second AZD1222 dose. Receptors originate from an adult who received the AZD1222 COVID-19 vaccine.

The genes are TRBV6-6 and TRBJ1-1, with 7 bases fitting TRBD1. CDR1 is MNHNY and CDR2 is SVGAGI in the germline V gene (reference sequence). The V and J ends lost 6 bases and 5 bases, in that order; junction bases with no gene match: 15. CDR3 length: 16 amino acids. CDR3 in DNA: TGTGCCAGCAGACTCACGGACAGGACCCGACGGACTGAAGCTTTCTTT. Encoded protein: CASRLTDRTRRTEAFF.

The chain employs TRBV30 and TRBJ1-1; possibly TRBD1 for D (6 bases). Trimming took 4 bases from V and 11 from J, leaving 14 bases between them. Germline CDR1 GTSNPN, CDR2 SVGIG (reference sequence). The CDR3 is 11 residues long. Written as DNA, the CDR3 is TGTGCCTGGACCCGGGGTAGGGGGGCTTTCTTT. Translating gives CAWTRGRGAFF.

The rearrangement uses TRBV5-5 and TRBJ1-2; D perhaps matches TRBD1 (5 bases). V lost 4 bases and J lost 7, with 17 bases in between. This CDR3 region has 14 residues. The germline V gene encodes CDR1 SGHKS and CDR2 YYEKEE (reference sequence). This chain's CDR3 is CASSRPGTDLGYTF. The CDR3 DNA is TGTGCCAGCAGCCGACCCGGGACGGACCTTGGCTACACCTTC. The whole variable domain, remainder taken from reference TRBV5-5 and TRBJ1-2, is DAGVTQSPTHLIKTRGQQVTLRCSPISGHKSVSWYQQVLGQGPQFIFQYYEKEERGRGNFPDRFSARQFPNYSSELNVNALLLGDSALYLCASSRPGTDLGYTFGSGTRLTVV.

V gene TRBV18 combines with J gene TRBJ2-6, with 10 positions matching TRBD2. Germline assignment: CDR1 KGHSH and CDR2 LQKENI. The CDR3 has 18 residues. V gave up 2 bases and J gave up 4 bases; unmatched junction bases: 8. CDR3 in DNA: TGTGCCAGCTCACCAAGGAGCGGGGGGGCGATCGGGGCCAACGTCCTGACTTTC. Translated: CASSPRSGGAIGANVLTF.

This clone was seen just once. V and J are TRBV7-9 and TRBJ2-7; no firm D call. Germline V lookup: CDR1 SEHNR, CDR2 FQNEAQ (reference sequence). The CDR3 has 16 amino acids. With 1 base removed from V and 6 bases from J, the gap between germline ends came to 19 bases. The CDR3 sequence is CASSLDSLSESFEQYF. The CDR3 nucleotides read TGTGCCAGCAGCTTAGATTCTCTATCGGAATCGTTCGAGCAGTACTTC. Full variable domain (remainder filled in from reference TRBV7-9 and TRBJ2-7): DTGVSQNPRHKITKRGQNVTFRCDPISEHNRLYWYRQTLGQGPEFLTYFQNEAQLEKSRLLSDRFSAERPKGSFSTLEIQRTEQGDSAMYLCASSLDSLSESFEQYFGPGTRLTVT.

The chain carries TRBV19 and TRBJ2-5; 9 bases match TRBD1. J gave up 5 bases and V 5 bases, and 9 bases lay outside the gene matches. The CDR3 consists of 15 residues. From germline, CDR1 is LNHDA and CDR2 SQIVND (reference sequence). The CDR3 is CASSLRDRVWETQYF. DNA for the CDR3: TGTGCCAGTAGTCTCCGGGACAGGGTATGGGAGACCCAGTACTTC. The whole variable domain, filled in from reference TRBV19 and TRBJ2-5, reads DGGITQSPKYLFRKEGQNVTLSCEQNLNHDAMYWYRQDPGQGLRLIYYSQIVNDFQKGDIAEGYSVSREKKESFPLTVTSAQKNPTAFYLCASSLRDRVWETQYFGPGTRLLVL.

The chain uses TRBV25-1 and TRBJ1-2; 8 positions match TRBD1. J lost 4 bases, V lost 0 bases, and 7 bases had no gene match. Germline CDR1 and CDR2: MGHDK and SYGVNS. CDR3 length: 16 amino acids. The CDR3 protein is CASSEYEGQESYGYTF. Written as DNA, the CDR3 is TGTGCCAGCAGTGAATACGAGGGACAGGAGAGCTATGGCTACACCTTC.

The sample holds one count of this clone. This rearrangement joins TRBV29-1 to TRBJ1-1; D may be TRBD1 (6 bases). The V and J ends lost 4 bases and 5 bases respectively, with 14 bases between them. This CDR3 is 13 amino acids long. CDR1 and CDR2 from the germline V gene are SQVTM and ANQGSEA. In DNA form, the CDR3 reads TGCAGCGTTGTAGAGTTTACAGGGACTGAAGCTTTCTTT. It yields the protein CSVVEFTGTEAFF.

The V and J genes are TRBV5-1 and TRBJ1-1; D is uncertain. The ends were cut back, 3 bases at V and 5 bases at J, with 8 bases in the middle. Germline V gives CDR1 SGHRS, CDR2 YFSETQ. CDR3 size: 12 residues. The chain's CDR3 is CASSWGGTEAFF. The DNA for the CDR3 is TGCGCCAGCAGCTGGGGAGGGACTGAAGCTTTCTTT.